These 9 T cell receptor beta chains were sequenced from one sample in a study of T cell responses to AZD1222 COVID-19 vaccine (dated by TCRdb to 2020 to 2023). The sample's time point label, decoded: baseline before first vaccination. To prepare the library, the immunoSEQ multiplex PCR assay was applied. In its TCRdb copy, this immuneACCESS table keeps in-frame sequences only and misses some clones. Where compared with another copy, unresolved V genes explain less than half of these, and the others have no known cause. For this sample there are 95,000 to 100,000 clones; more than 90% appear just once. The ten largest clones take up more than 9.5% of the sample. Sequencing used peripheral blood, obtained on day 0 of AZD1222 vaccination. All receptors derive from an adult in good health.

This chain connects TRBV5-1 to TRBJ2-1, with TRBD1 as a possible D gene (6 bases). The CDR3 runs 13 residues. The germline V gene encodes CDR1 SGHRS and CDR2 YFSETQ. Trimming shortened V by 0 bases and J by 8 bases, and 9 bases separated the two germline ends. CDR3 in DNA: TGCGCCAGCAGCTTGGGCAGGGGCGATGAGCAGTTCTTC. Its protein is CASSLGRGDEQFF.

This clone came up once. This chain links TRBV7-9 with TRBJ1-1; 9 bases match TRBD1. The CDR3 runs to 15 residues. CDR1 SEHNR and CDR2 FQNEAQ come from the germline V gene (reference sequence). The J segment lost 5 bases and the V segment lost 5 bases, leaving 9 bases of the junction unmatched. The CDR3 sequence is CASSPEGQGGTEAFF. CDR3 DNA: TGTGCCAGCAGCCCAGAGGGACAGGGAGGGACTGAAGCTTTCTTT.

In this sample, this clone turned up once. This chain uses TRBV12-3 or TRBV12-4 with TRBJ1-2; unclear D gene. V lost 3 bases and J 7 bases, leaving 9 bases between the germline ends. The CDR3 contains 12 residues. In DNA form, the CDR3 reads TGTGCCAGCAGTTTTGAGCTGGGTGGCTACACCTTC. The encoded protein is CASSFELGGYTF.

V is TRBV2 and J is TRBJ2-2; perhaps TRBD1 as D (6 bases). Germline lookup yields CDR1 SNHLY and CDR2 FYNNEI. The CDR3 totals 15 residues. The V gene lost 2 bases and the J gene lost 3 bases, with 10 bases spanning the gap. CDR3 coding DNA: TGTGCCAGCAGTGAAACAGGGTTCGACACCGGGGAGCTGTTTTTT. Translating it yields CASSETGFDTGELFF.

V and J are TRBV27 and TRBJ2-7, with D possibly matching TRBD2 (5 bases). CDR3 length: 13 amino acids. The germline V and J ends were trimmed by 4 bases and 0 bases, with 7 bases remaining between them. Looked up from germline, CDR1 is MNHEY and CDR2 is SMNVEV (reference sequence). Here the CDR3 reads CASSSTSSYEQYF. CDR3 sequence (DNA): TGTGCCAGCAGTTCCACTAGCTCCTACGAGCAGTACTTC.

The chain uses TRBV6-5 and TRBJ2-1, with 8 bases lining up with TRBD1. This CDR3 region has 14 residues. V lost 8 bases, J lost 7 bases, and 10 bases stayed unmatched. CDR1 and CDR2 (germline): MNHEY, SVGAGI. For the CDR3, the DNA is TGTGCCAGCGACCCCGGGACAGGCTTGAATGAGCAGTTCTTC. Residues: CASDPGTGLNEQFF.

Written as DNA, the CDR3 is TGTGCCAGCAGTCTCGGGGGGGGTGGAATATCTACGTGGGAGCAGTACTTC. Protein: CASSLGGGGISTWEQYF. V is TRBV28 and J is TRBJ2-7; TRBD2 aligns across 8 bases. With V trimmed by 5 bases and J by 7 bases, 19 bases remained unmatched. CDR3 length: 17 residues. In germline, CDR1 is MDHEN, CDR2 SYDVKM.

The chain couples TRBV30 to TRBJ1-5; possible D gene TRBD1, 6 bases. Germline CDR1 is GTSNPN and CDR2 is SVGIG (reference sequence). The CDR3 contains 14 residues. V lost 0 bases to trimming and J lost 8 bases, with 14 bases between them. The CDR3 reads CAWSVNGGGEPQHF. CDR3 DNA sequence: TGTGCCTGGAGTGTAAACGGGGGCGGGGAGCCCCAGCATTTT.

The chain combines TRBV7-9 with TRBJ1-6; perhaps TRBD1 as D (5 bases). Between the trimmed V and J ends, which lost 5 bases and 11 bases, there was a span of 16 bases. CDR3 length: 14 amino acids. Looked up from germline, CDR1 is SEHNR and CDR2 is FQNEAQ (reference sequence). The CDR3 protein is CASSPRTSPTPLHF. CDR3 nucleotide sequence: TGTGCCAGCAGCCCACGGACAAGTCCAACACCCCTCCACTTT.